What follows is one T cell receptor beta chain and its context. These data originate in a study of T cell repertoires in aging, cancer and after chemotherapy. Study in general: Pre- and post-chemotherapy samples were paired from glioblastoma patients treated with temozolomide-based therapy.

CDR3 size: 15 residues. V lost 2 bases to trimming and J lost 3 bases, with 10 bases between them. Germline loops: CDR1 SGHTA, CDR2 FQGNSA. TRB rearrangements spanning V, D and J were amplified using mixed TRB-A/B primers. TCRdb reprocessed the multiplex PCR reads via MiXCR and lists one record per CDR3 protein. The data hold 2,000 to 3,000 distinct CDR3 sequences, with about three fifths observed a single time. The template was genomic DNA from peripheral blood, not RNA. The chain couples TRBV7-2 to TRBJ1-4; D gene unclear. This TCR was sampled from a human donor with a solid tumor. Sequenced: blood. CDR3 loop: CASSLTQQPNEKLFF. As DNA, the CDR3 is TGTGCCAGCAGCTTAACTCAACAGCCTAATGAAAAACTGTTTTTT.